This record concerns one T cell receptor (beta chain) sequence. Its antigen remains unknown. The CDR3 has 17 residues. Germline V gives CDR1 LGHNT, CDR2 FRNRAP. V lost 1 base to trimming and J lost 0 bases; unmatched junction nucleotides: 3. The method was immunoSEQ multiplex PCR; TCRdb's version includes in-frame clones alone and lacks a portion of them. The sample lists fewer than 75,000 clones; 80% to 85% were seen once. The sample originates from a study of PD-L1 blockade in urothelial cancer. Findings and caveats of the study: The study found that durable-benefit patients expanded tumor-associated blood clones more at 3 weeks.

The sequencing used PBMCs, collected around atezolizumab (anti-PD-L1) treatment. V and J are TRBV12-5 and TRBJ2-6, with 7 nucleotides matching TRBD1. The clonotype comes from a man aged 65 to 85 with urothelial cancer. CDR3 sequence (DNA): TGTGCTAGTGGTTTGGAGTGGGACAGCTCTGGGGCCAACGTCCTGACTTTC. Translated: CASGLEWDSSGANVLTF.